This TCR beta chain was retrieved from a study of cytomegalovirus exposure and HLA in healthy donors (TCRdb year 2017). About the full investigation: An earlier analysis of roughly 610 of the donors reported 276 Gb of sequence data and some 110 million unique TCR beta sequences obtained from about 179 million T cells. Of the approximately 400 genotyped donors, less than 85% were placed in the genetic ancestry cluster associated with self-reported Caucasian donors. To predict cytomegalovirus infection status, the study combined high-throughput TCR immunosequencing, statistical association of individual TCRs with disease status, and machine learning. Rather than using new phenotypic data, the later analysis identified candidate immune exposures from TCR beta sequences and from how often those sequences occurred across donors. The aim of the study was to test whether cataloging public T cell receptors could identify signatures of past pathogen exposure. HLA typing included class I and class II loci at four-digit resolution. A later analysis re-examined previously published TCR beta repertoires from 600 to 700 donors and added high-resolution HLA genotyping to investigate patterns of TCR occurrence. An earlier analysis of 587 of the donors used high-throughput TCR beta sequencing to judge whether each TCR beta V gene segment behaved as functional or pseudogenic. Among around 400 genotyped donors of the cohort, an average of around 250,000 unique TCR beta nucleotide sequences was sequenced per donor, of which about 19% were non-productive. In addition to the first cohort of approximately 650 subjects, a separate validation cohort of approximately 120 different subjects was used. Typing coverage differed by locus: A, B, C, DRB1 and DQB1 were typed in roughly 620-640 donors, DQA1 in roughly 500, DPA1 in nearly 610, and DPB1 in just under 490. All discovery cohort repertoires had been generated using a single sequencing platform. The study used immunosequencing to profile the T cell repertoires of approximately 690 subjects and linked those repertoires to cytomegalovirus serostatus. Donor age, sex, ethnicity and CMV serostatus were compiled alongside the repertoire data. Approximately 300 gigabases of sequencing data and around 85 million unique TCR sequences made up an early release that covered roughly 670 HLA-typed donors. Five DR-DQ haplotypes were treated as single units for association and clustering because of strong linkage in the cohort. A later genetic analysis used genome-wide SNP genotypes for about three fifths of the roughly 700 donors, treating that subset as a discovery cohort. The paper's findings and limits, for the study overall: Presence/absence analyses assumed roughly uniform sequencing depth across donors, an assumption that may not hold. Compared with equally common non-associated chains, HLA-associated TCR beta chains in a later analysis were more clonally expanded and had lower generation probabilities. A later analysis found that most CMV-associated TCR beta chains appeared HLA-restricted, with HLA associations seemingly driven largely by CMV exposure. The classifier was reported to diagnose cytomegalovirus status with high specificity and sensitivity in both the original cohort and the validation cohort. In a later analysis, several top co-occurrence clusters were reported to appear linked to parvovirus B19, influenza, CMV and Epstein-Barr virus. A later genetic analysis associated a missense DCLRE1C variant with V-gene and J-gene trimming of TCR beta chains, and an independent cohort replicated the association. A later analysis associated about 18,000 TCR beta sequences with specific HLA alleles at a false discovery rate of 0.05. According to a later analysis, TCR association rates differed among HLA loci, with DRB1 alleles showing the most associated TCRs and HLA-C alleles showing the fewest. Correlated functional status among segregating V segments might be attributable to linkage disequilibrium, but an unknown experimental factor could not be ruled out. Three of the identified cytomegalovirus-associated TCR beta chains were confirmed in vitro to be specific for cytomegalovirus antigens. The study gave a list of about 160 TCR beta chains associated with cytomegalovirus. Assigning TCR associations to individual alleles was difficult when HLA alleles, especially DR and DQ, strongly co-occurred. Around 16 rarely observed V segments, including chromosome 9 orphons, were excluded from the earlier analysis of several hundred of the donors because counts were too low. In a later genetic analysis, fewer N-insertions in productive TCRs were reported among donors in an Asian-associated ancestry cluster than the 666-donor mean. While some public TCRs were present in many individuals, most TCR sequences turned up only very rarely across donors. The 87-base-pair reads could not distinguish some IMGT-functional V segments, including TRBV6-2 and TRBV6-3, so those segments were excluded. A further reported finding was that TCR beta sequences accurately predicted the HLA-A and HLA-B alleles for most subjects in the first cohort. The authors suggested that the approach could potentially be extended to other disease states and immunological phenotypes. In this cohort, only TCR beta chains were sequenced, and detectable features were limited by the absence of alpha or paired-chain data. Broadly in line with IMGT annotations, most TCR beta V segments showed up in productive rearrangements about 87% or about 30% of the time in an earlier analysis of several hundred of the donors. The sequencing pipeline was judged likely to have produced a cluster of highly shared sequence variants as a technical artifact. Immune exposure information for the cohort was limited to CMV serostatus. Because HLA typing was missing for some donors at each locus, association tests included only the typed subset.

The cohort consisted of more than 650 healthy bone marrow donors. All cohort members were sampled while nominally healthy, although unrecorded immune exposures were likely present. The donor was CMV seropositive and belonged to the group of about 290 seropositive cohort members. A peripheral blood sample was collected from each donor, and TCR beta sequencing was performed on peripheral blood mononuclear cells. Genomic DNA extraction from the blood cell samples was performed with the Qiagen DNeasy Blood Extraction Kit. Receptor libraries were prepared by the immunoSEQ multiplex PCR assay. The multiplex PCR relied on a mix of 60 forward primers for TCR Vbeta segments and 13 reverse primers for TCR Jbeta segments. The CDR3 region of rearranged TCR beta genes was amplified from genomic DNA by a multiplex PCR assay. Amplified TCR beta libraries were sequenced as 87-base-pair reads on the Illumina HiSeq System. The authors' pipeline ran thus. A later analysis tallied about 77 million unique TCR beta chains across the approximately 670 repertoires, and around 12 million of those chains were shared by two or more donors. To remove PCR and sequencing errors, raw reads were error-corrected and collapsed into unique sequences using a nearest-neighbor algorithm that merged closely related sequences. CDR3 sequences were aligned to IMGT reference sequences to assign V, D and J gene segments. Each retained sequence needed at least a six-nucleotide match to both a V gene segment and a J gene segment. A rearrangement counted as productive if the CDR3 had no stop codons and remained in frame with V and J, and every other rearrangement counted as non-productive. Following IMGT convention, CDR3 was defined as the stretch from the second conserved V-encoded cysteine to the conserved J-encoded phenylalanine. The earlier analysis of some 580 of the donors excluded any sequence lacking an unambiguous match to a single V gene segment. An earlier analysis of some 500 of the donors classified V segments as functional when productive rearrangements were above 56.7% and as segregating when the standard deviation between donors was above 5%. A statistical classification framework was built for diagnosing cytomegalovirus status from the catalog of TCR beta chain sequences. A later analysis assigned V and J genes by comparing TCR nucleotide sequences with IMGT/GENE-DB human TR gene sequences. A later analysis assigned CDR3 sequences and most-parsimonious VDJ recombination scenarios with the TCRdist pipeline. In a later analysis, each TCR beta chain was defined by its CDR3 amino acid sequence together with its V-gene family, and reads lacking a unique V-gene family were excluded. In a later analysis, around 600 highly shared, low-generation-probability nucleotide sequences were removed to address suspected cross-contamination and a sequencing artifact. For each public chain, a later analysis derived a clonal expansion index from normalized ranks of inferred template counts within each repertoire. A later analysis computed generation probabilities with a VDJ recombination model fitted to out-of-frame rearrangements, and checked the results against IGoR. In a later analysis, hypergeometric tests were used to score TCR-TCR, TCR-HLA and TCR-CMV co-occurrence, with a repertoire-size bias correction applied to TCR pairs. In a later analysis, false discovery rates were estimated by permuting HLA or CMV assignments 20 times. A later analysis grouped co-occurring TCRs with DBSCAN, adding TCRdist sequence similarity when clustering within HLA-allele-positive subsets. Repertoires with fewer than 30,000 or more than 120,000 public chains were left out of co-occurrence clustering, as were five repertoires with anomalous nucleotide sharing. TCRdb took this table from immuneACCESS and kept in-frame rearrangements with V and J called. Such tables lack part of the clones; where checked against another copy, unresolved V genes explain under half of the gap, and the rest is unexplained. Clone size and V and J calls were adopted from that table, with D and trimming inferred from the DNA. For this sample the table gives approximately 190,000 clones, of which approximately 88% were detected only once. The biggest ten clones account for around 2.5% of the sample.

As regards this clone: Its antigen is unknown. Nothing much larger sits one base from this clone, and base qualities are not available.

Relative to germline, V is 4 bases shorter and J is 5 bases shorter, with 15 bases between their ends. Spanning cysteine to phenylalanine, the CDR3 consists of 15 amino acids. Kept here is only the CDR3 DNA, which spans 45 bases and is read in frame from base 1. The germline V gene sets CDR1 to MGHRA and CDR2 to YSYEKL. Sequenced sample: PBMCs. Rearrangement joined TRBV4-1 to TRBJ2-4; perhaps TRBD2 is the D gene, with 6 bases matching. This receptor was obtained from a woman aged 45 to 65 in good health and CMV-seropositive. CDR3 region: CASSPLTSSQNIQYF. The DNA is as follows: TGCGCCAGCAGCCCATTAACTAGCTCTCAAAACATTCAGTACTTC.